The rows below give T cell receptor beta chains drawn from one sample of a study of T cell responses to AZD1222 COVID-19 vaccine. Generated by immunoSEQ multiplex PCR, the TCRdb table keeps only in-frame clones and is missing some. The data show approximately 130,000 clones, more than 85% seen once. The material sequenced was peripheral blood, taken on day 0 of AZD1222 vaccination. These receptors were obtained from an adult in good health. The CDR3 runs from the conserved cysteine through the conserved F or W. A D gene is named only where the DNA matches it firmly. Clone sizes are given selectively: once, few, many, or a class where the clone is expanded.

J,D,V,size,DNA,CDR3
TRBJ1-5,TRBD1,TRBV9,NA,TGTGCCAGCGGGGCCGGGACAGGGGGTCAGCCCCAGCATTTT,CASGAGTGGQPQHF
TRBJ1-3,NA,TRBV18,few,TGTGCCAGCTCATCGTCGGGTTCCCGAAACACCATATATTTT,CASSSSGSRNTIYF
TRBJ1-2,NA,TRBV11-3,NA,TGTGCCAGCAGCTTACTACGACCCCCTGGACGGTCCCGTCGAAACTATGGCTACACCTTC,CASSLLRPPGRSRRNYGYTF
TRBJ2-7,NA,TRBV2,NA,TGTGCCAGCAGTGTAGAGTTCCTCGACGAGCAGTACTTC,CASSVEFLDEQYF
TRBJ1-2,TRBD1,TRBV18,once,TGTGCCAGCTCACCTAACAGGGGGCTCTATGGCTACACCTTC,CASSPNRGLYGYTF
TRBJ1-1,NA,TRBV20-1,NA,TGCAGTGCTAGTCTGCCGGGGGCGAGAACTGAAGCTTTCTTT,CSASLPGARTEAFF
TRBJ1-2,NA,TRBV6-5,once,TGTGCCAGCAGTTACTCGAGATTCCACTATGGCTACACCTTC,CASSYSRFHYGYTF
TRBJ1-2,TRBD1,TRBV5-6,NA,TGTGCCAGCAGCTACGCAGGGGGTATAGTCTATGGCTACACCTTC,CASSYAGGIVYGYTF
TRBJ2-1,NA,TRBV24-1,NA,TGTGCCACCAGTGATTTCGGGAATGAGCAGTTCTTC,CATSDFGNEQFF
TRBJ1-1,TRBD1,TRBV4-1,NA,TGCGCCAGCAGCCAAGCGACAGGGCGGAACACTGAAGCTTTCTTT,CASSQATGRNTEAFF
TRBJ2-2,TRBD2,TRBV11-2,NA,TGTGCCAGCAGCTTGTACGGGGGGGCCGGCGGGGAGCTGTTTTTT,CASSLYGGAGGELFF
TRBJ1-2,NA,TRBV6-5,NA,TGTGCCAGCAGTTACTCGAGGGCAGGGGAGCATGGCTACACCTTC,CASSYSRAGEHGYTF
TRBJ2-7,TRBD1,TRBV7-2,NA,TGTGCCAGCAGCACCGGACAGGCTACCTACGAGCAGTACTTC,CASSTGQATYEQYF
TRBJ2-3,NA,TRBV13,once,TGTGCCAGCAGCTTATTTTCCAGGGACACAGATACGCAGTATTTT,CASSLFSRDTDTQYF
TRBJ1-2,TRBD1,TRBV7-6,NA,TGTGCCAGCAGTCACGGTACAGGGGCAGGTGGCTACACCTTC,CASSHGTGAGGYTF
TRBJ2-7,NA,TRBV11-1,NA,TGTGCCAGCAGCTTAGTCGGCAGGGGTTACGAGCAGTACTTC,CASSLVGRGYEQYF
TRBJ2-7,NA,TRBV12-3/TRBV12-4,NA,TGTGCCAGCAGTTTCTTCTACGAGCAGTACTTC,CASSFFYEQYF
TRBJ2-7,TRBD1,TRBV2,NA,TGTGCCGGCAGGGACAGGGCGGGATGGGAGCAGTACTTC,CAGRDRAGWEQYF
TRBJ1-6,NA,TRBV6-1,few,TGTGCCAGCAGTGAAAGCGGGGCACCCCTCCACTTT,CASSESGAPLHF
TRBJ1-2,NA,TRBV7-9,NA,TGTGCCAGCAGCTTAATTAGAGGTGGGGAGAGCTACACCTTC,CASSLIRGGESYTF
TRBJ2-2,NA,TRBV5-1,few,TGCGCCAGCAGCTTGAATGCGAACACCGGGGAGCTGTTTTTT,CASSLNANTGELFF
TRBJ1-4,TRBD1,TRBV6-4,few,TGTGCCAGCAGTGAAAATTACGACAGGGGAGATGAAAAACTGTTTTTT,CASSENYDRGDEKLFF
TRBJ1-5,NA,TRBV18,NA,TGTGCCAGCTCACCACACACAGAGGATCCCCAGCATTTT,CASSPHTEDPQHF
TRBJ1-2,TRBD1,TRBV30,NA,TGTGCCTGGAAACGGACAGGGGGCAGTAACTATGGCTACACCTTC,CAWKRTGGSNYGYTF
TRBJ2-5,NA,TRBV18,once,TGTGCCAGCTCAGCAACACAAGAGACCCAGTACTTC,CASSATQETQYF
TRBJ1-2,NA,TRBV9,NA,TGTGCCAGCAGCGTAGTAGCTTCGGGTGGCTACACCTTC,CASSVVASGGYTF
TRBJ1-2,NA,TRBV5-6,once,TGTGCCAGCAGCTTAGGGGGAAGAGCTTACTATGGCTACACCTTC,CASSLGGRAYYGYTF
TRBJ2-5,NA,TRBV9,NA,TGTGCCAGCAGCCTCCCTAGTGGGGGAGGAGAGACCCAGTACTTC,CASSLPSGGGETQYF
TRBJ1-5,NA,TRBV10-3,NA,TGTGCCATCAGTGGCTCAGATTACAATCAGCCCCAGCATTTT,CAISGSDYNQPQHF
TRBJ1-1,NA,TRBV7-9,NA,TGTGCCAGCAGCTTACTTGGGGGGCGGCCCGCCACTGAAGCTTTCTTT,CASSLLGGRPATEAFF
TRBJ1-5,NA,TRBV7-9,NA,TGTGCCAGCAGCCGAACGGAGGGATTGAGCAATCAGCCCCAGCATTTT,CASSRTEGLSNQPQHF
TRBJ1-3,NA,TRBV18,NA,TGTGCCAGCTCACCTGTGATTCCCGGGCCCTCTGGAAACACCATATATTTT,CASSPVIPGPSGNTIYF
TRBJ1-3,NA,TRBV10-1,NA,TGCGCCAGCATCCTCCTGCGGGTCCCGCGGGACACCATATATTTT,CASILLRVPRDTIYF
TRBJ1-1,NA,TRBV11-2,once,TGTGCCAGCAGCAATGAAGGGGGAGCGAGCACTGAAGCTTTCTTT,CASSNEGGASTEAFF
TRBJ2-3,TRBD1,TRBV19,NA,TGTGCCAGTAGTATAGTCCCGACAGGGGAGTCAGATACGCAGTATTTT,CASSIVPTGESDTQYF
TRBJ1-5,NA,TRBV7-9,NA,TGTGCCAGCAGCTCAGAAGCCCGAGGGGGACGACTACATTTT,CASSSEARGGRLHF
TRBJ1-2,NA,TRBV5-1,NA,TGCGCCAGCGGCATAACAGGGTTCTCTGGCTACACCTTC,CASGITGFSGYTF
TRBJ1-5,NA,TRBV4-2,NA,TGTGCCAGCAGCGTGGCCGGGGCTAGCAATCAGCCCCAGCATTTT,CASSVAGASNQPQHF
TRBJ2-1,NA,TRBV9,NA,TGTGCCAGCAGCGTAGGGGCGGGTTTCTCCTACAATGAGCAGTTCTTC,CASSVGAGFSYNEQFF
TRBJ2-1,NA,TRBV9,NA,TGTGCCAGCAGCGTAGGAAAGGGGTCTTTATACAATGAGCAGTTCTTC,CASSVGKGSLYNEQFF
TRBJ2-5,TRBD2,TRBV7-9,NA,TGTGCCAGCAGCGCGTACGGTAGCGGGGGGGACGTTGAGACCCAGTACTTC,CASSAYGSGGDVETQYF
TRBJ2-1,NA,TRBV7-6,NA,TGTGCCAGCAGCCCCCGGTCCCACAATGAGCAGTTCTTC,CASSPRSHNEQFF
TRBJ1-6,NA,TRBV11-2,NA,TGTGCCAGCAGCTTAGAGGGGAAATCACCCCTCCACTTT,CASSLEGKSPLHF
TRBJ1-2,NA,TRBV11-1,NA,TGTGCCAGCAGCTTCGGAAGTTGGGGCTACACCTTC,CASSFGSWGYTF